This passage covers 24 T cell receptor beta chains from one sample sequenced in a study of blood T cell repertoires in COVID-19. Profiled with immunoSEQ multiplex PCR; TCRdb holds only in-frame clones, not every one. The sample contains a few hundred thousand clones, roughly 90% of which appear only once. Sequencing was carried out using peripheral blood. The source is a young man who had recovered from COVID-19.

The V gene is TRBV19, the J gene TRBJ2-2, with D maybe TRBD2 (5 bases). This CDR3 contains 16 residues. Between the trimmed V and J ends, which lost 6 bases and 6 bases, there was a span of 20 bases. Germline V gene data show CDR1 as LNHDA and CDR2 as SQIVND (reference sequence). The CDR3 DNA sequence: TGTGCCAGTAGGCCCCGGGCCCCGGAGGTCTCCGGGGAGCTGTTTTTT. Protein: CASRPRAPEVSGELFF.

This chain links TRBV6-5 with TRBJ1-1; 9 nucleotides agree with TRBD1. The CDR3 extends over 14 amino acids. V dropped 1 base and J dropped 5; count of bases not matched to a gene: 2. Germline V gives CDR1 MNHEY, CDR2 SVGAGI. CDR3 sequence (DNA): TGTGCCAGCAGTTACTTTGACAGGGGGACTGAAGCTTTCTTT. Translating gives CASSYFDRGTEAFF.

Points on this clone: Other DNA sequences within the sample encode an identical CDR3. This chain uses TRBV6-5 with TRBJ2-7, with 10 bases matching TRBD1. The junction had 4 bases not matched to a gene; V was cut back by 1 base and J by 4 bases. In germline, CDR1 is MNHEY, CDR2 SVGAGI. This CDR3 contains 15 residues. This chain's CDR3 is CASSYLGDRGYEQYF. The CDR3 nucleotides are TGTGCCAGCAGTTACTTGGGGGACAGGGGATACGAGCAGTACTTC.

The CDR3 nucleotides are TGCGCCAGCAGCTCCGGGACAGGATGGGACTATGGCTACACCTTC. As protein: CASSSGTGWDYGYTF. This chain joins TRBV5-1 and TRBJ1-2, with 8 bases matching TRBD1. Germline-derived CDR1 and CDR2 are SGHRS and YFSETQ. V was clipped by 3 bases and J by 3 bases; unmatched bases: 7. The CDR3 is 15 amino acids. The entire variable domain, with the rest obtained from reference TRBV5-1 and TRBJ1-2, is as follows: KAGVTQTPRYLIKTRGQQVTLSCSPISGHRSVSWYQQTPGQGLQFLFEYFSETQRNKGNFPGRFSGRQFSNSRSEMNVSTLELGDSALYLCASSSGTGWDYGYTFGSGTRLTVV.

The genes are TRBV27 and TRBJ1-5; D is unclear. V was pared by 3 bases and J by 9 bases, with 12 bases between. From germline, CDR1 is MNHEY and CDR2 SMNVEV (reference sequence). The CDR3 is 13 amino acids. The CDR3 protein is CASSLRPGGPQHF. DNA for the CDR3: TGTGCCAGCAGTTTGAGGCCCGGTGGGCCCCAGCATTTT.

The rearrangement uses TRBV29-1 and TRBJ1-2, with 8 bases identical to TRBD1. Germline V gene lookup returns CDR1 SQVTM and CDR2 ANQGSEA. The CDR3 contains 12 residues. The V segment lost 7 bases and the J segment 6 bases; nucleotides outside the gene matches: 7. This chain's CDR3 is CSADRGQDGYTF. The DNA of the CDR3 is TGCAGCGCCGACAGGGGCCAGGATGGCTACACCTTC.

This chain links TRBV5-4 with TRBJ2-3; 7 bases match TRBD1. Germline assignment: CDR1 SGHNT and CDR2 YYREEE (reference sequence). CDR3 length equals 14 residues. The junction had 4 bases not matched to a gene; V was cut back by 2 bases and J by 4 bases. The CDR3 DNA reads TGTGCCAGCAGCTTAGCACAGGGGTCAGATACGCAGTATTTT. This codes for CASSLAQGSDTQYF. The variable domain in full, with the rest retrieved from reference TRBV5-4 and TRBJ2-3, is ETGVTQSPTHLIKTRGQQVTLRCSSQSGHNTVSWYQQALGQGPQFIFQYYREEENGRGNFPPRFSGLQFPNYSSELNVNALELDDSALYLCASSLAQGSDTQYFGPGTRLTVL.

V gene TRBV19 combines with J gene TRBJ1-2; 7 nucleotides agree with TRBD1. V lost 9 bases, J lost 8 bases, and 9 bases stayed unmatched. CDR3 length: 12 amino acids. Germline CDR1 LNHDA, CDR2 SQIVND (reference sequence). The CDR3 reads CASYRGRDGYTF. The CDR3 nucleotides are TGTGCCAGCTACAGGGGCCGAGACGGCTACACCTTC.

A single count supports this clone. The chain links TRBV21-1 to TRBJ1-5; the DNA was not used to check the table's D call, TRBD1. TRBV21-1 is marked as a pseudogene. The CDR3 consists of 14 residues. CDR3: CASPLQGAHQPQHF. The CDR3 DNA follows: TGTGCCAGCCCCCTACAGGGGGCCCATCAGCCCCAGCATTTT.

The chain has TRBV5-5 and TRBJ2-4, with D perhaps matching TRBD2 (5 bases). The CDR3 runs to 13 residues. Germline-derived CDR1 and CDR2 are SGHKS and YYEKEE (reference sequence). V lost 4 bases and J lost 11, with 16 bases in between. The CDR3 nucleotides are TGTGCCAGCAGCCAACCAAGCCGGGAAGTTCAGTACTTC. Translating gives CASSQPSREVQYF.

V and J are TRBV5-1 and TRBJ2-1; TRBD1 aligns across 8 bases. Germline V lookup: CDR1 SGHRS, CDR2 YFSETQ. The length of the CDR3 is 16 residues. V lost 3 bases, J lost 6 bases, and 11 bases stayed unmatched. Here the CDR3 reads CASSSQGAGVSNEQFF. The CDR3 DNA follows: TGCGCCAGCAGCTCGCAGGGGGCAGGAGTGTCCAATGAGCAGTTCTTC.

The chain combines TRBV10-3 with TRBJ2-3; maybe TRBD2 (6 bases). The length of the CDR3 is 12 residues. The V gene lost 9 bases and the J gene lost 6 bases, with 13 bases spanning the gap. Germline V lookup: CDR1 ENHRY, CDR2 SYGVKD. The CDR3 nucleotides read TGTGCCATGGGACTTACTCCGGATACGCAGTATTTT. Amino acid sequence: CAMGLTPDTQYF.

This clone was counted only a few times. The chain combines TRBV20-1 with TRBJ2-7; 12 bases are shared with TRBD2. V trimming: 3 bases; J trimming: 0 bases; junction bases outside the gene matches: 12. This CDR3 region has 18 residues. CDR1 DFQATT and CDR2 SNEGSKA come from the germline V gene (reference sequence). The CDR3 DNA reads TGCAGTGCTAGTGGGATGAGGACTAGCGGGGATAACTCCTACGAGCAGTACTTC. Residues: CSASGMRTSGDNSYEQYF.

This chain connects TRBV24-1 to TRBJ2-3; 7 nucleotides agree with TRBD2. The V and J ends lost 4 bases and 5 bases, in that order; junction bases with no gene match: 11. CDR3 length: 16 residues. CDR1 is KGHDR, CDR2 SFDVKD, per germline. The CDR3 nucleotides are TGTGCCACCAGTGACCCCTCGGGGGGAGGGGTAGATACGCAGTATTTT. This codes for CATSDPSGGGVDTQYF.

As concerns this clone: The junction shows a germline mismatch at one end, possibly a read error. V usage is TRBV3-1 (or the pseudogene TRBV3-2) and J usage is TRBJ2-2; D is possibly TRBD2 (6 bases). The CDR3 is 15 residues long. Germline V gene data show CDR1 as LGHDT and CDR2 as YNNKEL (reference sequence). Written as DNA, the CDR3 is TGTGCCAGCAGCCCCTCAGGGAGGCTAGTCGGGGGGCTGTTTTTT. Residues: CASSPSGRLVGGLFF.

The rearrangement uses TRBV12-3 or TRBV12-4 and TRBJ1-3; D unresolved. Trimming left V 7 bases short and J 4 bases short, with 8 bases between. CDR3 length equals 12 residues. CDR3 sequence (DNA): TGTGCCAGCACCTTCGGGGGAAACACCATATATTTT. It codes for CASTFGGNTIYF.

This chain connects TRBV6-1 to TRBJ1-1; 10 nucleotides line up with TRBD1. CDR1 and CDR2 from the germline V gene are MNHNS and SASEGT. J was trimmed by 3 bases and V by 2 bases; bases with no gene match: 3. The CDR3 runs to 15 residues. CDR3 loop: CASSEWGTGDTEAFF. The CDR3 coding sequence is TGTGCCAGCAGTGAATGGGGGACAGGGGACACTGAAGCTTTCTTT.

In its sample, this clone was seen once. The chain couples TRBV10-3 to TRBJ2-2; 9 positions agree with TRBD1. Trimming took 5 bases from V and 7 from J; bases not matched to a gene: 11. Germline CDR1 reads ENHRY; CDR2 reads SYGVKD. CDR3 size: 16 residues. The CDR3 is CAISQDRGDIGGELFF. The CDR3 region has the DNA TGTGCCATCAGTCAAGACAGGGGGGATATCGGCGGGGAGCTGTTTTTT.

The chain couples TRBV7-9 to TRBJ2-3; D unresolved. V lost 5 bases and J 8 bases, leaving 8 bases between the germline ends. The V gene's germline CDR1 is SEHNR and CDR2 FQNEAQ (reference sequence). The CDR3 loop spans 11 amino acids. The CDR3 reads CASSLQVTQYF. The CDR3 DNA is TGTGCCAGCAGCCTTCAGGTTACGCAGTATTTT. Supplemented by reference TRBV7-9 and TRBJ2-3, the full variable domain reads DTGVSQNPRHKITKRGQNVTFRCDPISEHNRLYWYRQTLGQGPEFLTYFQNEAQLEKSRLLSDRFSAERPKGSFSTLEIQRTEQGDSAMYLCASSLQVTQYFGPGTRLTVL.

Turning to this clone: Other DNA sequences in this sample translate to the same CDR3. The CDR3 loop reads CASSSGQNYGYTF. The CDR3 coding sequence is TGTGCCAGCAGTTCGGGACAGAACTATGGCTACACCTTC. The gene calls are TRBV6-2 or TRBV6-3 and TRBJ1-2; 7 bases fit TRBD1. This CDR3 comprises 13 residues. V trimming: 4 bases; J trimming: 2 bases; junction bases outside the gene matches: 1. Germline V gene sequence: CDR1 MNHEY, CDR2 SVGEGT.

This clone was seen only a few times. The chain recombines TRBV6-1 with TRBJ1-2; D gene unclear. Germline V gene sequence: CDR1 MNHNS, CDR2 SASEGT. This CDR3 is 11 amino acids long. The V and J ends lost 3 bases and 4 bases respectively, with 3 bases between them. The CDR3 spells CASSDLYGYTF. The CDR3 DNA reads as TGTGCCAGCAGTGACCTCTATGGCTACACCTTC.

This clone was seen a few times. As DNA, the CDR3 is TGCGCCAGCAGCTTACAGGGGGCGATAGGGCAGCCCCAGCATTTT. It encodes CASSLQGAIGQPQHF. This chain uses TRBV5-1 with TRBJ1-5; 9 bases align to TRBD1. The CDR3 has 15 residues. Germline CDR1 and CDR2: SGHRS and YFSETQ. The J segment lost 7 bases and the V segment lost 2 bases, leaving 7 bases of the junction unmatched.

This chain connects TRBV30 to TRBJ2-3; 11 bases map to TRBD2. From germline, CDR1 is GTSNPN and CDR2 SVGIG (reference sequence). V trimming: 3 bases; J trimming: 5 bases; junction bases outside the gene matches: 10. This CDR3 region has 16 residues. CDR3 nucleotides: TGTGCCTGGAGCCGCTCCCTAGCGGGAGGTGGAGATACGCAGTATTTT. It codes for CAWSRSLAGGGDTQYF.

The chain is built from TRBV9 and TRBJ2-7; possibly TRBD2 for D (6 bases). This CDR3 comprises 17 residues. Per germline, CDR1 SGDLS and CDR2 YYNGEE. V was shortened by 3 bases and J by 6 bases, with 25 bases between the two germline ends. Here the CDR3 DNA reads TGTGCCAGCAGCGCGGGACGGAGGGGTTCTGCGGCTCGCGAGCAGTACTTC. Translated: CASSAGRRGSAAREQYF.